This paragraph covers one T cell receptor (beta chain) sequence. PCR was performed a second time for roughly 6 to 12 cycles using a sample-barcoded 5' primer and a J-beta primer mix. Each cDNA molecule received a tag from a template-switch adaptor that had 12 random nucleotides. No fewer than 2.5 million CDR3-containing paired-end reads came from each sample. TCRdb re-called the 5' RACE reads with MiXCR, one entry per CDR3 protein. The data hold about 1.1 million distinct CDR3 sequences, with more than 30% observed a single time. This CDR3 has 18 residues. Germline V gives CDR1 MGHRA, CDR2 YSYEKL. Losses at the gene ends were 0 bases for V and 2 bases for J; bases not matched to a gene: 9. The entry originates in a study of blood T cells in healthy people across ages. Healthy Caucasian individuals from Russia aged roughly 6 to 90 were enrolled as donors.

This TCR was sampled from a man aged 18-30 years in good health. The sequencing sample was made of blood. V usage is TRBV4-1 and J usage is TRBJ1-4, with TRBD1 matching 7 bases. CDR3 bases: TGCGCCAGCAGCCAAGATAGCCTGACACAGGGGACTAATGAAAAACTGTTTTTT. This encodes CASSQDSLTQGTNEKLFF.